These 5 T cell receptor beta chains were sequenced from one sample in a study of somatic mutations in cytotoxic T cells in rheumatoid arthritis. Only in-frame clones appear in the TCRdb table, and some are missing; sequencing was by immunoSEQ multiplex PCR. The data show about 14,000 clones, 60% to 85% seen once. The source material was CD8+ T cells sorted from blood. The origin of the receptors is an adult with rheumatoid arthritis.

V usage is TRBV7-9 and J usage is TRBJ2-3, with 13 bases fitting TRBD2. The germline gives CDR1 SEHNR, CDR2 FQNEAQ (reference sequence). V lost 4 bases to trimming and J lost 1 base; unmatched junction nucleotides: 2. The CDR3 covers 16 residues. CDR3 in amino acids: CASSSGTSGGTDTQYF. DNA of the CDR3: TGTGCCAGCAGCTCTGGGACTAGCGGGGGCACAGATACGCAGTATTTT.

This sequence joins TRBV6-5 and TRBJ2-3; no clear D gene. This CDR3 is 14 amino acids long. CDR1 is MNHEY and CDR2 is SVGAGI in the germline V gene. With 5 bases removed from V and 2 bases from J, the gap between germline ends came to 11 bases. The DNA for the CDR3 is TGTGCCAGCAGTGAGTGGGCCGCCACAGATACGCAGTATTTT. Amino acid sequence: CASSEWAATDTQYF.

The V gene is TRBV27, the J gene TRBJ1-1; D ambiguous. Looked up from germline, CDR1 is MNHEY and CDR2 is SMNVEV (reference sequence). This CDR3 contains 13 residues. The V end was cut by 0 bases, the J end by 6 bases, with 8 bases between. The CDR3 region has the DNA TGTGCCAGCAGTTTATCGATGGGCTCTGAAGCTTTCTTT. Amino acid sequence: CASSLSMGSEAFF.

This clone has only a few counts. The gene calls are TRBV5-1 and TRBJ1-1; maybe TRBD1 (5 bases). Trimming removed 5 bases from V and 4 bases from J, with 9 bases in between. This CDR3 comprises 12 residues. CDR1 and CDR2 (germline): SGHRS, YFSETQ. Here the CDR3 DNA reads TGCGCCAGCAGGTTCGGGGGCACTGAAGCTTTCTTT. Its protein product is CASRFGGTEAFF.

The chain joins TRBV2 to TRBJ1-1; 8 positions agree with TRBD1. CDR1 SNHLY and CDR2 FYNNEI come from the germline V gene. The CDR3 consists of 17 residues. The V and J ends lost 0 bases and 8 bases, in that order; junction bases with no gene match: 14. The CDR3 DNA is TGTGCCAGCAGTGAAGCGGATTTGAGACAGGGGAACTTCGAAGCTTTCTTT. Translated: CASSEADLRQGNFEAFF.